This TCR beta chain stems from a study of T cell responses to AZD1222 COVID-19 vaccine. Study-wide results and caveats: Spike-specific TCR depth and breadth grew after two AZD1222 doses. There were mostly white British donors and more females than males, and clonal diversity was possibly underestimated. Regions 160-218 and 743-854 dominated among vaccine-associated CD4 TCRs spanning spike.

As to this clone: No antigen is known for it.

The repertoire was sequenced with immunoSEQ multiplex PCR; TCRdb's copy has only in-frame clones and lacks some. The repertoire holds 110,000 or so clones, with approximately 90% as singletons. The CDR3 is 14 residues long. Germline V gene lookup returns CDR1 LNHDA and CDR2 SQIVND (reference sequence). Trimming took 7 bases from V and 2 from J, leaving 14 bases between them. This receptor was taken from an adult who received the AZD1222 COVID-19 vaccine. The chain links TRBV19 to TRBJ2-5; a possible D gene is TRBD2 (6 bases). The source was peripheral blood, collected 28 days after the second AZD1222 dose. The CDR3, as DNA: TGTGCCAGTAATACTCCGGGAGTTCAAGAGACCCAGTACTTC. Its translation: CASNTPGVQETQYF.